The 13 T cell receptor beta chains below come from one sample, sequenced in a study of cytomegalovirus exposure and HLA in healthy donors. Primers included in the PCR were 60 Vbeta and 13 Jbeta primers. Libraries were prepared by immunoSEQ multiplex PCR; TCRdb keeps only in-frame clonotypes and omits some of them. This sample has 200,000 to 300,000 clones, with about 83% found just once. Sequences were obtained from PBMCs. The receptors were sampled from a woman in her 40s in good health and CMV-seropositive.

The chain joins TRBV30 to TRBJ1-4, with 7 nucleotides matching TRBD1. The CDR3 covers 13 residues. Looked up from germline, CDR1 is GTSNPN and CDR2 is SVGIG (reference sequence). V shed 6 bases, J shed 7 bases, and the junction held 8 bases outside the gene matches. In DNA form, the CDR3 reads TGTGCCTGCGGACAGGCTCTCGGTGAAAAACTGTTTTTT. Its translation: CACGQALGEKLFF.

This clone was detected only once. This rearrangement joins TRBV7-9 to TRBJ1-1; D may be TRBD1 (5 bases). CDR3 size: 13 residues. V was trimmed by 5 bases and J by 4 bases, leaving 11 bases between them. From germline, CDR1 is SEHNR and CDR2 FQNEAQ (reference sequence). CDR3 in amino acids: CASSPPGFTEAFF. The CDR3 DNA reads as TGTGCCAGCAGCCCCCCAGGGTTCACTGAAGCTTTCTTT.

This chain connects TRBV15 to TRBJ2-5, with a tentative D call TRBD1 (6 bases). CDR3 length: 14 residues. The ends were cut back, 3 bases at V and 5 bases at J, with 13 bases in the middle. Germline V CDR1 and CDR2: LNHNV, YYDKDF (reference sequence). CDR3 DNA sequence: TGTGCCACCAGCAGGCCGCAGGGGCGGGAGACCCAGTACTTC. Translating it yields CATSRPQGRETQYF.

This chain links TRBV18 with TRBJ2-7; a possible D gene is TRBD2 (6 bases). Trimming shortened V by 2 bases and J by 7 bases, and 15 bases separated the two germline ends. This CDR3 has 14 residues. Germline V gene lookup returns CDR1 KGHSH and CDR2 LQKENI. CDR3 sequence reads: CASSPGGTPYEQYF. In DNA, the CDR3 is TGTGCCAGCTCACCAGGTGGGACTCCATATGAGCAGTACTTC.

The rearrangement uses TRBV6-5 and TRBJ2-6, with a tentative D call TRBD1 (6 bases). The CDR3 is 14 amino acids. V was shortened by 10 bases and J by 4 bases, with 14 bases between the two germline ends. Germline assignment: CDR1 MNHEY and CDR2 SVGAGI. The CDR3 DNA reads as TGTGCCACCCTCAGGGGACCCGGGGCCAACGTCCTGACTTTC. It specifies CATLRGPGANVLTF.

V usage is TRBV7-9 and J usage is TRBJ1-2, with 7 bases aligning to TRBD1. Unmatched junction bases numbered 11, after V lost 5 bases and J lost 2 bases. This CDR3 comprises 16 residues. Germline assignment: CDR1 SEHNR and CDR2 FQNEAQ (reference sequence). CDR3 residues: CASSPGAGGMNYGYTF. Here the CDR3 DNA reads TGTGCCAGCAGCCCCGGGGCAGGGGGTATGAACTATGGCTACACCTTC.

The chain recombines TRBV4-2 with TRBJ2-1, with 8 bases lining up with TRBD2. With V trimmed by 1 base and J by 6 bases, 14 bases remained unmatched. The CDR3 length is 18 residues. CDR1 is LGHNA and CDR2 is YNFKEQ in the germline V gene. The CDR3 spells CASSQVPAGVIAGNEQFF. The CDR3 nucleotides read TGTGCCAGCAGCCAAGTTCCAGCGGGAGTGATTGCTGGCAATGAGCAGTTCTTC.

The J gene is TRBJ2-1, the V gene TRBV5-6, with D perhaps TRBD2 (5 bases). Germline assignment: CDR1 SGHDT and CDR2 YYEEEE. Trimming shortened V by 4 bases and J by 0 bases, and 14 bases separated the two germline ends. The CDR3 spans 16 residues. Written as DNA, the CDR3 is TGTGCCAGCAGCCTGGGCAGCGGAGGCTCCTACAATGAGCAGTTCTTC. Translated, it gives CASSLGSGGSYNEQFF.

This chain links TRBV9 with TRBJ1-5; D uncertain. CDR1 and CDR2 from the germline V gene are SGDLS and YYNGEE. V was clipped by 4 bases and J by 5 bases, with 13 bases between them. The CDR3 totals 14 residues. The CDR3 sequence: CASSPTSGYQPQHF. The CDR3 region has the DNA TGTGCCAGCAGCCCGACATCGGGGTATCAGCCCCAGCATTTT.

The rearrangement links TRBV4-2 to TRBJ1-1, with 7 nucleotides matching TRBD1. Per the germline V gene, CDR1 is LGHNA and CDR2 is YNFKEQ. V dropped 4 bases and J dropped 4; count of bases not matched to a gene: 6. CDR3 length: 14 residues. The CDR3 region has the DNA TGTGCCAGCAGCCGACCGACAGGGTTCACTGAAGCTTTCTTT. Its protein is CASSRPTGFTEAFF.

The rearrangement links TRBV13 to TRBJ2-3; 7 nucleotides align to TRBD2. V trimming: 6 bases; J trimming: 5 bases; junction bases outside the gene matches: 11. This CDR3 is 15 amino acids long. Per germline, CDR1 PRHDT and CDR2 FYEKMQ (reference sequence). In DNA form, the CDR3 reads TGTGCCAGCAGTTCTTACCTAAGCGGGATAGATACGCAGTATTTT. Protein product: CASSSYLSGIDTQYF.

The rearrangement links TRBV7-6 to TRBJ2-7; D is perhaps TRBD2 (8 bases). This CDR3 contains 18 residues. Trimming left V 2 bases short and J 2 bases short, with 22 bases between. The germline CDR1 and CDR2 sequences are SGHVS and FNYEAQ. The CDR3 here is CASSLFELSGTATYEQYF. CDR3 sequence (DNA): TGTGCCAGCAGCTTATTCGAGCTTAGCGGGACAGCGACCTACGAGCAGTACTTC.

V gene TRBV27 combines with J gene TRBJ2-1; 7 nucleotides line up with TRBD2. V gave up 7 bases and J gave up 4 bases; unmatched junction bases: 7. The CDR3 length is 14 residues. In germline, CDR1 is MNHEY, CDR2 SMNVEV (reference sequence). This chain's CDR3 is CASKARETYNEQFF. Here the CDR3 DNA reads TGTGCCAGCAAGGCGCGGGAGACTTACAATGAGCAGTTCTTC.